Below are 5 T cell receptor beta chains sequenced from a single sample in a study of cytomegalovirus exposure and HLA in healthy donors. The PCR had 60 Vbeta and 13 Jbeta primers. Only in-frame clones appear in the TCRdb table, and some are missing; sequencing was by immunoSEQ multiplex PCR. The sample shows around 120,000 clones, 60% to 70% of them seen only once. Sequenced: PBMCs. The origin of the receptors is a woman between 35 and 50 years old in good health and CMV-seropositive.

This chain uses TRBV30 with TRBJ1-4; tentative D call: TRBD1 (5 bases). The CDR3 contains 14 residues. With 2 bases removed from V and 4 bases from J, the gap between germline ends came to 11 bases. The germline gives CDR1 GTSNPN, CDR2 SVGIG (reference sequence). DNA for the CDR3: TGTGCCTGGAGTTCGACAGCGCATAATGAAAAACTGTTTTTT. The encoded protein is CAWSSTAHNEKLFF.

Only a few counts were recorded for this clone. The chain combines TRBV7-6 with TRBJ2-7; 8 bases agree with TRBD1. The CDR3 runs 15 residues. Germline assignment: CDR1 SGHVS and CDR2 FNYEAQ. The ends lost 0 bases at V and 5 bases at J; junction bases unmatched: 6. In DNA, the CDR3 is TGTGCCAGCAGCTTAGCTAGGACAGGGCGGAACGAGCAGTACTTC. This encodes CASSLARTGRNEQYF.

Remarks on this clone: Germline is not matched at one junction end, which may reflect a read error. The gene calls are TRBV11-1 and TRBJ2-7, with D possibly being TRBD2 (5 bases). Germline values: CDR1 SGHAT, CDR2 FQDESV (reference sequence). CDR3 size: 13 residues. This CDR3 reads CASRLRDSYPISF. The CDR3 DNA sequence: TGTGCCAGCAGACTCCGGGATTCGTATCCAATCAGCTTC.

The V call is TRBV15, the J call TRBJ1-1; 7 bases agree with TRBD1. CDR1 LNHNV and CDR2 YYDKDF come from the germline V gene (reference sequence). The V and J ends lost 1 base and 11 bases, in that order; junction bases with no gene match: 4. The CDR3 consists of 12 residues. This CDR3 is CATSRAQGNAFF. The CDR3 DNA sequence: TGTGCCACCAGCAGAGCACAGGGGAACGCTTTCTTT.

The chain combines TRBV18 with TRBJ1-1, with 7 bases matching TRBD1. CDR3 length: 12 amino acids. Germline V gene sequence: CDR1 KGHSH, CDR2 LQKENI. The junction had 9 bases not matched to a gene; V was cut back by 3 bases and J by 14 bases. CDR3 region: CASSPTDRAVFF. The CDR3 bases are TGTGCCAGCTCACCTACAGACAGGGCGGTGTTCTTT.